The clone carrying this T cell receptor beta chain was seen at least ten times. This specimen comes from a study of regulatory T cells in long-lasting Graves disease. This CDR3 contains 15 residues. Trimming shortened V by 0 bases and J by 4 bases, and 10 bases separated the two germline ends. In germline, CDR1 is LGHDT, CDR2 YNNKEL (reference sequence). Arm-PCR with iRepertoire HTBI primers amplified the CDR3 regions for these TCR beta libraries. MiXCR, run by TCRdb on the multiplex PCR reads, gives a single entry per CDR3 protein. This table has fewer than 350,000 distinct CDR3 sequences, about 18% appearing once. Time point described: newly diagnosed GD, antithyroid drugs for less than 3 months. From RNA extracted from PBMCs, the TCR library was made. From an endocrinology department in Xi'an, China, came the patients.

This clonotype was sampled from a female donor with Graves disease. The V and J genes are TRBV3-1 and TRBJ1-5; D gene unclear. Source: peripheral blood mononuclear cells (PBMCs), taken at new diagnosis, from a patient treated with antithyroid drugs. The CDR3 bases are TGTGCCAGCAGCCAAGAGTGGTCAGCAAATCAGCCCCAGCATTTT. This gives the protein CASSQEWSANQPQHF.